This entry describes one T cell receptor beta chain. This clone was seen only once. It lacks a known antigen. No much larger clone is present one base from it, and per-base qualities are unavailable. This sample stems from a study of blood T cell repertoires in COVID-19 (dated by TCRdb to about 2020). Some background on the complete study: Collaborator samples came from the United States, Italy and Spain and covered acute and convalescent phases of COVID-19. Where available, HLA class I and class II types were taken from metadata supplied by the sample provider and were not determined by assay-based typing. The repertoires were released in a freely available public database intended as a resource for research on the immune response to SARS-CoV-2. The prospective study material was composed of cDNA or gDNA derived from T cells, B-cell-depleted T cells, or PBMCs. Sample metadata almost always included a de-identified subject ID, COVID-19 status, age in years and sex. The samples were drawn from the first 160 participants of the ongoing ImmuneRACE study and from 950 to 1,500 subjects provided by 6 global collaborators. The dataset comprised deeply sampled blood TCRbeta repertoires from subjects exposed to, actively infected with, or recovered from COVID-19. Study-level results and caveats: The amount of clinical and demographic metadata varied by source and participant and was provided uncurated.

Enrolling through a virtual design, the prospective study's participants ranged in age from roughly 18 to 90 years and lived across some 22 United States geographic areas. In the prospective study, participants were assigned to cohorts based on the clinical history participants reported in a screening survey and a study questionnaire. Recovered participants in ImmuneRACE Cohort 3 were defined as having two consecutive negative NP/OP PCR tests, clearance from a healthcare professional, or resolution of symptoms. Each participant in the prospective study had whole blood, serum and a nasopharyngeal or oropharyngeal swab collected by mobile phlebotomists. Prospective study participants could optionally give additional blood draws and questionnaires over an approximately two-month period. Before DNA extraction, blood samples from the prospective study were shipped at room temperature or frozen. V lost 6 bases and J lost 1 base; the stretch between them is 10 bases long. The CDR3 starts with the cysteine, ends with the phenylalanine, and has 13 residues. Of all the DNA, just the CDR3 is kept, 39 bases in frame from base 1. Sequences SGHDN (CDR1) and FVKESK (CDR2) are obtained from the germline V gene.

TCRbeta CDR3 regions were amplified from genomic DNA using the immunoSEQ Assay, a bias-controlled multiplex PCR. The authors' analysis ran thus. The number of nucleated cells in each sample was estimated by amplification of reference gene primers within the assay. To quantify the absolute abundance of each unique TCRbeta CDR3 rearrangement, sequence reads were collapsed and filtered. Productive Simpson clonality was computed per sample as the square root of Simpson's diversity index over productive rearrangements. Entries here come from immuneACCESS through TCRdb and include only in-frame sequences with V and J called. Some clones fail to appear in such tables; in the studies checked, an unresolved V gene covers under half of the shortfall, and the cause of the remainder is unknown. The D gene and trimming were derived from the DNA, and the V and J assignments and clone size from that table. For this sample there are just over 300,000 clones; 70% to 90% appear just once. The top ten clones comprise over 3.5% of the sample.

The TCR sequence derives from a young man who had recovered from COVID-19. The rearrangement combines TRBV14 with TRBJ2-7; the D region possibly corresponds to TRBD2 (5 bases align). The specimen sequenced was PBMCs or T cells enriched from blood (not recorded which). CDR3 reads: CASRLRGSYEQYF. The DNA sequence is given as TGTGCCAGCAGACTCCGGGGTTCCTACGAGCAGTACTTC.